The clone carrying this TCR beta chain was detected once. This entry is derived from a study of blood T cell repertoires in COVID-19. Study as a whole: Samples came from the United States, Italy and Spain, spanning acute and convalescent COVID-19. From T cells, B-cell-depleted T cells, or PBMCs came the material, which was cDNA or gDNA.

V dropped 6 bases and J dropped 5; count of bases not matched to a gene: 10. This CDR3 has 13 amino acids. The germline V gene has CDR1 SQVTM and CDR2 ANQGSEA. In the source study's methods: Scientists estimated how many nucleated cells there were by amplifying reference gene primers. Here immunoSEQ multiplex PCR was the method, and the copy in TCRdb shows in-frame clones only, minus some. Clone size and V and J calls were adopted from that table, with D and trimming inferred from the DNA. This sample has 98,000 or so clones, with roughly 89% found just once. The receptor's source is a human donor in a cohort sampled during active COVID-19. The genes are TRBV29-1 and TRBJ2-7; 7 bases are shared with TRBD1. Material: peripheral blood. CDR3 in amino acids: CSVGDRQGDEQYF. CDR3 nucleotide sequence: TGCAGCGTGGGAGACCGACAGGGCGACGAGCAGTACTTC.